The present entry profiles one T cell receptor beta chain with its context. These data are taken from a study of T cells in Graves' hyperthyroidism and ophthalmopathy. The V gene lost 1 base and the J gene lost 3 bases, with 7 bases spanning the gap. The CDR3 spans 14 residues. CDR1 is SNHLY and CDR2 is FYNNEI in the germline V gene. RNA transcripts provided the source from which TCR beta CDR3 regions were amplified. Using the HTBI primer set, a first-round RT-PCR was run on the TCR CDR3. In TCRdb, the multiplex PCR reads were re-called with MiXCR into one record per CDR3 protein. The table includes under 350,000 distinct CDR3 sequences, 20% to 25% detected once.

The sequenced sample consisted of blood. This TCR was sampled from a woman between 50 and 59 years old with Graves' hyperthyroidism. The rearrangement uses TRBV2 and TRBJ2-1; D perhaps matches TRBD2 (5 bases). The CDR3 reads CASSEGAVYNEQFF. The CDR3 bases are TGTGCCAGCAGTGAAGGAGCGGTCTACAATGAGCAGTTCTTC.